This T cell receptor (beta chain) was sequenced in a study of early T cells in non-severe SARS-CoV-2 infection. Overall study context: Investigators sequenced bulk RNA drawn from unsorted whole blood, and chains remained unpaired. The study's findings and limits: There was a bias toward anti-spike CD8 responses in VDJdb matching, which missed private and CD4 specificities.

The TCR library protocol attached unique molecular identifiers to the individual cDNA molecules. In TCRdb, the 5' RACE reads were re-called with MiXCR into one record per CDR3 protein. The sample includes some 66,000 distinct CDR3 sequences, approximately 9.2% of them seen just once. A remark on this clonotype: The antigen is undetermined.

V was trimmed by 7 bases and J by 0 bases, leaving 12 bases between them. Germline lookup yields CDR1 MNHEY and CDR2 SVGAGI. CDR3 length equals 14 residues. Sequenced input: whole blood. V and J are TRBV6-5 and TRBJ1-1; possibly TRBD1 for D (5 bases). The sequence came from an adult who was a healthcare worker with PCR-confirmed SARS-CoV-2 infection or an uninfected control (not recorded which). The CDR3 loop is CASTLDRMNTEAFF. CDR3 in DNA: TGTGCCAGCACCTTAGACAGAATGAACACTGAAGCTTTCTTT.